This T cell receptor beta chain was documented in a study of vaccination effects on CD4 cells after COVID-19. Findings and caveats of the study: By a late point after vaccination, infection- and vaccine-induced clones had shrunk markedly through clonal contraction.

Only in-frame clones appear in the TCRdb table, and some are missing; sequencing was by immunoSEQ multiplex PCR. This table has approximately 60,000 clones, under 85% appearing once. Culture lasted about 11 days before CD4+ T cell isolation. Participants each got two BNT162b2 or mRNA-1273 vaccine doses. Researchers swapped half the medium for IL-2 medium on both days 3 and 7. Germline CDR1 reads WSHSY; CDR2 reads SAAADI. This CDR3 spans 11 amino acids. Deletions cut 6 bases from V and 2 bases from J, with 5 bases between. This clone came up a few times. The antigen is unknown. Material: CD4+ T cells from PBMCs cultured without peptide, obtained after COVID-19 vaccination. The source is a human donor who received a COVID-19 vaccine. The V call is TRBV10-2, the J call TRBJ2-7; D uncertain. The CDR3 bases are TGCGCCAGCAGCGTCGCCTACGAGCAGTACTTC. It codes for CASSVAYEQYF.